This TCR beta chain is from a study of early stage breast cancer tumors. CDR1 is SGHRS, CDR2 YFSETQ, per germline. The V gene lost 2 bases and the J gene lost 9 bases, with 14 bases spanning the gap. The CDR3 loop spans 13 amino acids. Sequencing used immunoSEQ multiplex PCR; TCRdb keeps in-frame clones, though not all of them. The sample lists some 36,000 clones, over 65% occurring once. This clone was counted only a few times. Sequences were obtained from blood. The sequence derives from a person in their sixties with breast cancer. The chain joins TRBV5-1 to TRBJ1-1; unclear D gene. CDR3 amino acids: CASSFLGDWKAFF. Written as DNA, the CDR3 is TGCGCCAGCAGCTTCCTCGGAGACTGGAAAGCTTTCTTT.